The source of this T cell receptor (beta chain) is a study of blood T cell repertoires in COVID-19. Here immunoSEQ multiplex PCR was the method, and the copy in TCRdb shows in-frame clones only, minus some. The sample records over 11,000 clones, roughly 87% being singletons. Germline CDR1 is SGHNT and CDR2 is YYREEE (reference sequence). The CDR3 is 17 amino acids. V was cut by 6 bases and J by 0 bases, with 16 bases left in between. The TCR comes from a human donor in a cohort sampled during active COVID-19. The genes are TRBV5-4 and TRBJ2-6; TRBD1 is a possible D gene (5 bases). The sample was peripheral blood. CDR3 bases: TGTGCCAGCAACTATAAAGGGGCCAGCTCTGGGGCCAACGTCCTGACTTTC. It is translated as CASNYKGASSGANVLTF.